Listed here are 19 T cell receptor beta chains from one sample, sequenced in a study of neurological immune-mediated disorders. TCRdb processed the 5' RACE reads anew with MiXCR; each CDR3 protein has one entry. This table has 71,000 or so distinct CDR3 sequences, roughly 15% appearing once. The time point was: longitudinal time-point 1 (baseline). Sequenced material: PBMCs. Receptors originate from a female donor with HTLV-1-associated myelopathy (HAM/TSP).

This clonotype was picked up many times. This chain joins TRBV5-1 and TRBJ1-4; 9 bases fit TRBD1. The CDR3 runs 14 residues. The germline V gene encodes CDR1 SGHRS and CDR2 YFSETQ. Germline trimming cut 4 bases from V and 5 bases from J; bases unmatched to any gene: 3. The CDR3 nucleotides read TGCGCCAGCAGCCTTGGGACAGGGAATGAAAAACTGTTTTTT. Translating it yields CASSLGTGNEKLFF. The full variable domain, rest sourced from reference TRBV5-1 and TRBJ1-4, is KAGVTQTPRYLIKTRGQQVTLSCSPISGHRSVSWYQQTPGQGLQFLFEYFSETQRNKGNFPGRFSGRQFSNSRSEMNVSTLELGDSALYLCASSLGTGNEKLFFGSGTQLSVL.

This clonotype has at least ten counts. CDR3 protein: CASSLRGREQYF. CDR3 DNA: TGTGCCAGCAGCCTCCGAGGGCGCGAGCAGTACTTC. This chain links TRBV7-2 with TRBJ2-7; D is possibly TRBD2 (5 bases). The germline V gene has CDR1 SGHTA and CDR2 FQGNSA. This CDR3 region has 12 residues. Trimming shortened V by 5 bases and J by 6 bases, and 11 bases separated the two germline ends.

This clonotype was recorded many times. J is TRBJ2-1 and V is TRBV12-3 or TRBV12-4, with D perhaps matching TRBD1 or TRBD2 (7 bases each). This CDR3 has 15 amino acids. The V end was cut by 6 bases, the J end by 1 base, with 13 bases between. The CDR3 DNA sequence: TGTGCCAGCAGCAGGGGGGGGTGGTCCTACAATGAGCAGTTCTTC. Encoded protein: CASSRGGWSYNEQFF.

The J gene is TRBJ1-1, the V gene TRBV5-5, with unresolved D. This CDR3 has 15 residues. Trimming took 1 base from V and 0 from J, leaving 10 bases between them. Germline CDR1 is SGHKS and CDR2 is YYEKEE (reference sequence). This CDR3 reads CASSLQAGLNTEAFF. For the CDR3, the DNA is TGTGCCAGCAGCTTGCAGGCCGGCCTGAACACTGAAGCTTTCTTT.

This clonotype was counted ten times or more. This chain links TRBV20-1 with TRBJ2-7; 7 bases align to TRBD1. The CDR3 has 13 residues. Germline V gene data show CDR1 as DFQATT and CDR2 as SNEGSKA (reference sequence). Losses at the gene ends were 2 bases for V and 2 bases for J; bases not matched to a gene: 3. The CDR3 DNA is TGCAGTGCTAGACTTACAGGGGCCTACGAGCAGTACTTC. Translating gives CSARLTGAYEQYF.

V gene TRBV6-5 combines with J gene TRBJ2-3, with D possibly matching TRBD2 (5 bases). V lost 6 bases and J lost 4, with 11 bases in between. Germline V gives CDR1 MNHEY, CDR2 SVGAGI. The CDR3 has 13 residues. This CDR3 is CASRHPGADTQYF. The CDR3 DNA reads TGTGCCAGCAGACACCCCGGGGCAGATACGCAGTATTTT.

Note on this clonotype: One end of the junction varies from germline; a read error may be responsible. The gene calls are TRBV15 and TRBJ2-1; 10 bases fit TRBD1. The germline V gene encodes CDR1 LNHNV and CDR2 YYDKDF (reference sequence). The CDR3 spans 16 residues. CDR3: CATSRDRGPLRSEQFF. The CDR3 DNA reads as TGTGCTACCAGCAGAGACAGGGGGCCTTTAAGGAGTGAGCAGTTCTTC.

In this sample, this clonotype turned up many times. This chain links TRBV10-3 with TRBJ1-1; tentative D call: TRBD1 (5 bases). Germline CDR1 reads ENHRY; CDR2 reads SYGVKD. Trimming cost V 2 bases and J 5 bases, with 21 bases left between them. This CDR3 has 17 amino acids. The CDR3 DNA reads as TGTGCCATCAGTGAGGCCAAAGGGTTGGTGGGGGAGACTGAAGCTTTCTTT. This sequence encodes CAISEAKGLVGETEAFF.

This clonotype came up many times. The V gene is TRBV6-2 or TRBV6-3, the J gene TRBJ1-2; possible D gene TRBD1, 5 bases. CDR3 length: 14 residues. Germline CDR1 MNHEY, CDR2 SVGEGT. The V and J ends lost 0 bases and 6 bases respectively, with 11 bases between them. In DNA form, the CDR3 reads TGTGCCAGCAGTTACTCGAGGCAGGGAGATGGCTACACCTTC. It is translated as CASSYSRQGDGYTF.

V gene TRBV9 combines with J gene TRBJ1-1, with 12 bases fitting TRBD1. This CDR3 spans 13 amino acids. V lost 7 bases and J lost 6; bases outside the gene matches: 4. The germline V gene has CDR1 SGDLS and CDR2 YYNGEE. The CDR3 loop reads CASGTGGLPEAFF. CDR3 in DNA: TGTGCCAGCGGGACAGGGGGCCTCCCTGAAGCTTTCTTT. Complete variable domain (other parts from reference TRBV9 and TRBJ1-1): DSGVTQTPKHLITATGQRVTLRCSPRSGDLSVYWYQQSLDQGLQFLIQYYNGEERAKGNILERFSAQQFPDLHSELNLSSLELGDSALYFCASGTGGLPEAFFGQGTRLTVV.

This clonotype was seen at least ten times. The genes are TRBV7-2 and TRBJ2-7; 8 positions match TRBD1. This CDR3 comprises 14 residues. The trim removed 3 bases at V and 6 bases at J, leaving 7 bases unmatched. The germline CDR1 and CDR2 sequences are SGHTA and FQGNSA. CDR3 loop: CASSFDRGTAEQYF. The CDR3 DNA follows: TGTGCCAGCAGCTTTGACAGGGGAACGGCCGAGCAGTACTTC.

This clonotype has a count of ten or more. This sequence joins TRBV27 and TRBJ2-7, with D possibly being TRBD1 (6 bases). Trimming removed 3 bases at V and 2 bases at J, with 14 bases between. Germline CDR1 and CDR2: MNHEY and SMNVEV (reference sequence). The CDR3 has 15 residues. The CDR3 loop is CASSLGAAETYEQYF. The DNA of the CDR3 is TGTGCCAGCAGTTTGGGGGCAGCAGAAACCTACGAGCAGTACTTC.

The rearrangement uses TRBV7-2 and TRBJ2-3; TRBD1 agrees at 7 bases. There are 15 residues in the CDR3. V dropped 4 bases and J dropped 4; count of bases not matched to a gene: 8. CDR1 is SGHTA and CDR2 is FQGNSA in the germline V gene. CDR3 DNA: TGTGCCAGCAGCTACCGACAGGGAAGGCCAGATACGCAGTATTTT. Its translation is CASSYRQGRPDTQYF.

Note on this clonotype: With a much larger clone just one base away, this may be a read error. The chain recombines TRBV7-9 with TRBJ2-7; 8 bases fit TRBD2. Trimming at V came to 0 bases and at J to 6 bases, leaving 10 bases not matched to a gene. The CDR3 length is 16 residues. Germline V CDR1 and CDR2: SEHNR, FQNEAQ (reference sequence). CDR3 sequence: CASSLAGGLVGSEQYF. As DNA, the CDR3 is TGTGCCAGCAGCTTAGCAGGGGGACTAGTGGGGAGCGAGCAGTACTTC.

There are many counts of this clonotype. The CDR3 DNA sequence: TGTGCCAGCAGTAAGGGACAGGGAACCTACAATGAGCAGTTCTTC. It is translated as CASSKGQGTYNEQFF. The chain has TRBV6-5 and TRBJ2-1; 9 bases line up with TRBD1. With V trimmed by 5 bases and J by 2 bases, 4 bases remained unmatched. The CDR3 length is 15 residues. Germline CDR1 is MNHEY and CDR2 is SVGAGI.

This clonotype is classed as medium-sized. The V gene is TRBV12-3 or TRBV12-4, the J gene TRBJ2-2; tentative D call: TRBD2 (5 bases). V dropped 5 bases and J dropped 2 bases, with 9 bases sitting between them. The CDR3 consists of 14 residues. CDR3 sequence reads: CASSPSGNTGELFF. DNA for the CDR3: TGTGCCAGCAGTCCGAGCGGAAACACCGGGGAGCTGTTTTTT.

As for this clonotype: A much larger clone lies a single base off, so this may be a read error. The chain joins TRBV28 to TRBJ1-2; D remains unclear. Per germline, CDR1 MDHEN and CDR2 SYDVKM. This CDR3 spans 15 amino acids. CDR3 DNA sequence: TGTGCCAGAAGTTCTTTTTCTACCTCTCGCTATGGCTACACCTTC. Protein sequence: CARSSFSTSRYGYTF.

This clonotype was seen many times. This rearrangement joins TRBV6-5 to TRBJ1-1; a weak D match, TRBD1 (6 bases). V was cut by 8 bases and J by 1 base, with 14 bases left in between. The germline V gene encodes CDR1 MNHEY and CDR2 SVGAGI. The length of the CDR3 is 14 residues. The CDR3 coding sequence is TGTGCCAGCGGTTTACAGGGAAGGAACACTGAAGCTTTCTTT. Translation: CASGLQGRNTEAFF.

The V and J genes are TRBV7-8 and TRBJ2-7; no definite D call. Trimming took 1 base from V and 3 from J, leaving 13 bases between them. The CDR3 consists of 15 residues. Germline-derived CDR1 and CDR2 are SGHVS and FQNEAQ. This CDR3 reads CASSLGGGGSYEQYF. In DNA form, the CDR3 reads TGTGCCAGCAGCTTAGGGGGTGGCGGAAGCTACGAGCAGTACTTC.